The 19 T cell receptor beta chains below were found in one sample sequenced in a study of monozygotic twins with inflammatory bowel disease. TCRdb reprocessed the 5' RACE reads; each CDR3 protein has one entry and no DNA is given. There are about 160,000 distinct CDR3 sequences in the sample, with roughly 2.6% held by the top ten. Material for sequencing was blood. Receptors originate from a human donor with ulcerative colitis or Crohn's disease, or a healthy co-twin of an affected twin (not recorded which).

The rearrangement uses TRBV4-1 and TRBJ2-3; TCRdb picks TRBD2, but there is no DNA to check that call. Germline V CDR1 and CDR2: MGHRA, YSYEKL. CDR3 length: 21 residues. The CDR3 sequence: CASSQESPLWYERVENYTQYF.

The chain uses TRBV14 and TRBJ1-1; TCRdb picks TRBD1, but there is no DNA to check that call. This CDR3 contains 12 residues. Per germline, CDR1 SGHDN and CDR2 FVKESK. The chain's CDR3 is CASSQVDTEAFF.

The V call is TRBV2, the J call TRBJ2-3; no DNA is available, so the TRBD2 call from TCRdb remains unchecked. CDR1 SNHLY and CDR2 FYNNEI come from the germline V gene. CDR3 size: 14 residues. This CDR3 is CASRLAGAADTQYF.

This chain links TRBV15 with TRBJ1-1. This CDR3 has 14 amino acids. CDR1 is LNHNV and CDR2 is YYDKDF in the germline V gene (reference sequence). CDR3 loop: CATSRGRSGTEAFF.

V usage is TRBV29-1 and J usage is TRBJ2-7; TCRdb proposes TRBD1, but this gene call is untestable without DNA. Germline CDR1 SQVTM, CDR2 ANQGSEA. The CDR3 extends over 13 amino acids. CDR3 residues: CSVGVQRDYEQYF.

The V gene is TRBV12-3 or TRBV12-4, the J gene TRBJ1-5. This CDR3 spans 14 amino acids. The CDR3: CASSLSASNQPQHF.

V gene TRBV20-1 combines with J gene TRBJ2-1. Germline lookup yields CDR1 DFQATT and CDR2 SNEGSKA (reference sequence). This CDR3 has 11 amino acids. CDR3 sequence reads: CSAIVGYEQFF.

The CDR3 region is CASSYSGARHTEAFF. The chain uses TRBV6-5 and TRBJ1-1; TCRdb calls TRBD1, which cannot be checked without DNA. There are 15 residues in the CDR3. CDR1 and CDR2 (germline): MNHEY, SVGAGI.

The CDR3 protein is CASRFTGNTEAFF. The V call is TRBV7-2, the J call TRBJ1-1. Germline CDR1 and CDR2: SGHTA and FQGNSA. The CDR3 covers 13 residues.

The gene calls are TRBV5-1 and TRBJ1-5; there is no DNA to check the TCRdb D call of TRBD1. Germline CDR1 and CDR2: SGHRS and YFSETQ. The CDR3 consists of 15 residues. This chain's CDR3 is CASSPLGGGNQPQHF.

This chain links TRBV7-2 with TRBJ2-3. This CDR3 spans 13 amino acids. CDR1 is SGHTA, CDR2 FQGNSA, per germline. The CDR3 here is CASSLGAEDTQYF.

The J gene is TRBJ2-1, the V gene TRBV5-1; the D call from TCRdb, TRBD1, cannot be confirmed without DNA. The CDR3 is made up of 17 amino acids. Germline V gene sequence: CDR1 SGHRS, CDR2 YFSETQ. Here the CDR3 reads CASSPGTGTGGLDEQFF.

This CDR3 reads CATSRKGNQPQHF. The chain has TRBV15 and TRBJ1-5. The germline CDR1 and CDR2 sequences are LNHNV and YYDKDF (reference sequence). The CDR3 extends over 13 amino acids. The complete variable domain, with remaining parts taken from reference TRBV15 and TRBJ1-5, reads DAMVIQNPRYQVTQFGKPVTLSCSQTLNHNVMYWYQQKSSQAPKLLFHYYDKDFNNEADTPDNFQSRRPNTSFCFLDIRSPGLGDTAMYLCATSRKGNQPQHFGDGTRLSIL.

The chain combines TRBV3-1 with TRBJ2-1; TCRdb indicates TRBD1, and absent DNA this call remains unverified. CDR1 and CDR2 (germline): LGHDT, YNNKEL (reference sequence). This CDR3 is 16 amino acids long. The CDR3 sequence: CASSQDPGPARDEQFF.

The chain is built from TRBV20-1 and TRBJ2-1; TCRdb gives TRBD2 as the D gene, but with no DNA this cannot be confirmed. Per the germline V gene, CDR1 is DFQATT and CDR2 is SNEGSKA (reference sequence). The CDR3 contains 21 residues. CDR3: CSASPPWSGSSLGSPYNEQFF.

The CDR3 loop is CASSPEALERGGQETQYF. The chain has TRBV5-1 and TRBJ2-5; TCRdb's D gene call, TRBD2, goes unchecked for lack of DNA. The CDR3 is 18 residues long. Germline CDR1 is SGHRS and CDR2 is YFSETQ.

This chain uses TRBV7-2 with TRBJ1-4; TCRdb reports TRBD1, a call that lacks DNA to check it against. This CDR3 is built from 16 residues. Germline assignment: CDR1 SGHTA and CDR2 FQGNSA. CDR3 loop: CASSTRTGGANEKLFF.

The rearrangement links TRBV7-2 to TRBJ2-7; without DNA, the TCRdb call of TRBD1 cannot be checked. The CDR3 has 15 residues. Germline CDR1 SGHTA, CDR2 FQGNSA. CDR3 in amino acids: CASSLSGTYSYEQYF.

CDR3 sequence reads: CASSLAPGQGNSPLHF. The chain links TRBV5-1 to TRBJ1-6; the D call of TRBD1 rests on TCRdb alone, since no DNA is present to check it. This CDR3 contains 16 residues. Germline V gene lookup returns CDR1 SGHRS and CDR2 YFSETQ.